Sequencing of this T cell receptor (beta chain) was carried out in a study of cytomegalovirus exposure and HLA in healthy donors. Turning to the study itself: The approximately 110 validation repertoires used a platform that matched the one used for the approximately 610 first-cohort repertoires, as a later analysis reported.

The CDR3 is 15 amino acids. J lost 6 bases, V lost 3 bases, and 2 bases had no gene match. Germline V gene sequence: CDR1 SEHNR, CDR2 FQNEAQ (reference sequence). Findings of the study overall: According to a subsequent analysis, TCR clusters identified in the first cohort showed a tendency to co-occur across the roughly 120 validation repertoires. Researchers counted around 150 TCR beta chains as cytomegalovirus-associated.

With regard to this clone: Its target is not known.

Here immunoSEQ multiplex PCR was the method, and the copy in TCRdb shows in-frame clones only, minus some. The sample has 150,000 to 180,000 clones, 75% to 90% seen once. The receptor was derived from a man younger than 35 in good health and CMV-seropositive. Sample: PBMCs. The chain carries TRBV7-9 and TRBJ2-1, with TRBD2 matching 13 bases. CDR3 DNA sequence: TGTGCCAGCAGCTTGGGACTAGCGGGGTCCAATGAGCAGTTCTTC. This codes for CASSLGLAGSNEQFF.